This section outlines one TCR beta chain sequence together with its context. What it binds is unknown. TCRdb's table, derived via immunoSEQ multiplex PCR, lists solely in-frame clones and lacks some. Among 100,000 to 150,000 clones listed, 80% to 95% were seen once. The data were taken from a study of T cell responses to AZD1222 COVID-19 vaccine. Doses given second, at about 4 or about 12 weeks, were pooled. The CDR3 contains 14 residues. The germline CDR1 and CDR2 sequences are SEHNR and FQNEAQ (reference sequence). V lost 5 bases and J lost 4, with 12 bases in between. Study observations and caveats: Only a handful of AZD1222 recipients tested seropositive at baseline. Reports say nearly half of spike-specific TCRs go after unmutated variant regions.

The receptor's source is an adult who received the AZD1222 COVID-19 vaccine. The sample was peripheral blood, taken 28 days after the second AZD1222 dose. This chain links TRBV7-9 with TRBJ2-1; D is possibly TRBD1 (6 bases). The CDR3 region has the DNA TGTGCCAGCAGCCCGATACAGGGTTACAATGAGCAGTTCTTC. It codes for CASSPIQGYNEQFF.